This section outlines one T cell receptor (beta chain) sequence together with its context. Its matching antigen is unknown. Primers used in a second PCR of about 6 to 11 cycles were a sample-barcoded 5' primer and a J-beta primer mix. TCRdb fed the 5' RACE reads into MiXCR, producing one record per CDR3 protein. The table has some 900,000 distinct CDR3 sequences, roughly 48% seen once. This sample was included in a study of blood T cells in healthy people across ages. Whole-study results and caveats: Calculation of diversity from one million T cells yielded estimates considered to be underestimates.

V lost 3 bases and J lost 3, with 14 bases in between. There are 15 residues in the CDR3. Germline CDR1 and CDR2: SNHLY and FYNNEI. Peripheral blood was drawn, ten milliliters per donor. Each sample yielded at least 6.5 million isolated PBMCs. The chain joins TRBV2 to TRBJ2-5, with D possibly TRBD2 on 6 matching bases. The receptor comes from a young man in good health. Sequenced input: blood. DNA of the CDR3: TGTGCCAGCAGTGAGGGACTTTACTACGAAGAGACCCAGTACTTC. Amino acid sequence: CASSEGLYYEETQYF. Full variable domain (remainder filled in from reference TRBV2 and TRBJ2-5): EPEVTQTPSHQVTQMGQEVILRCVPISNHLYFYWYRQILGQKVEFLVSFYNNEISEKSEIFDDQFSVERPDGSNFTLKIRSTKLEDSAMYFCASSEGLYYEETQYFGPGTRLLVL.